The source of this TCR beta chain is a study of cytomegalovirus exposure and HLA in healthy donors. This clone came up once. Some clones are missing from TCRdb's copy, which holds only in-frame ones; the method was immunoSEQ multiplex PCR. The sample includes approximately 270,000 clones, roughly 87% seen only once; the top ten take about 11%. CDR1 is SGHNT and CDR2 is YYREEE in the germline V gene (reference sequence). CDR3 length: 15 amino acids. V shed 4 bases, J shed 3 bases, and the junction held 7 bases outside the gene matches. Sequencing used PBMCs. This receptor was taken from a man between 18 and 29 years old in good health and CMV-seropositive. V usage is TRBV5-4 and J usage is TRBJ2-7, with TRBD1 identical over 10 bases. The CDR3: CASSPGTGADYEQYF. The CDR3 coding sequence is TGTGCCAGCAGCCCAGGGACAGGGGCAGACTACGAGCAGTACTTC. Full variable domain (outside the CDR3, taken from reference TRBV5-4 and TRBJ2-7): ETGVTQSPTHLIKTRGQQVTLRCSSQSGHNTVSWYQQALGQGPQFIFQYYREEENGRGNFPPRFSGLQFPNYSSELNVNALELDDSALYLCASSPGTGADYEQYFGPGTRLTVT.